This is a list of T cell receptor beta chains from one sample in a study of glioma-infiltrating T cells. Each CDR3 protein is one row after TCRdb ran MiXCR on the multiplex PCR reads. The data hold around 140,000 distinct CDR3 sequences, with more than 35% observed a single time. The specimen sequenced was glioma tissue, nonneoplastic brain tissue, or PBMCs (not recorded which). Source of these receptors: a human donor with low-grade glioma or glioblastoma, undergoing nonglioma brain surgery, or in good health (not recorded which). Each CDR3 is given with its conserved first and last residue. D genes are given only for firm matches. Clone sizes are given selectively: once, few, many, or a class where the clone is expanded.

V: TRBV6-2/TRBV6-3
size: few
D: -
J: TRBJ2-1
DNA: TGTGCCAGCAGTTACATGTTATTAAGGAATGAGCAGTTCTTC
CDR3: CASSYMLLRNEQFF

V: TRBV27
size: -
D: -
J: TRBJ2-1
DNA: TGTGCCGCCGCCAGGGAGGACTACAATGAGCAGTTCTTC
CDR3: CAAAREDYNEQFF

V: TRBV4-1
size: -
D: -
J: TRBJ1-2
DNA: TGCGCCAGCAGCCAAGATATTGGATGGGGAAGAGATGGCTACACCTTC
CDR3: CASSQDIGWGRDGYTF

V: TRBV14
size: -
D: TRBD1
J: TRBJ1-1
DNA: TGTGCCAGCAGCCCGGGGACAGCACAGAACACTGAAGCTTTCTTT
CDR3: CASSPGTAQNTEAFF

V: TRBV20-1
size: -
D: TRBD2
J: TRBJ2-7
DNA: TGCAGTGCTGATCCGGGACTAACCTACGAGCAGTACTTC
CDR3: CSADPGLTYEQYF

V: TRBV28
size: once
D: TRBD1
J: TRBJ1-3
DNA: TGTGCCAGCAGTTCACCAGGGGGTGGAGACACCATATATTTT
CDR3: CASSSPGGGDTIYF

V: TRBV2
size: few
D: TRBD1
J: TRBJ2-1
DNA: TGTGCCAGCAGGACGGGGACAGGGGGCAATGAGCAGTTCTTC
CDR3: CASRTGTGGNEQFF

V: TRBV6-1
size: few
D: -
J: TRBJ1-1
DNA: TGTGCCAGCAAGGACCCAACCACTGAAGCTTTCTTT
CDR3: CASKDPTTEAFF

V: TRBV12-3/TRBV12-4
size: few
D: -
J: TRBJ2-5
DNA: TGTGCCAGCAGTTTAAACACCCTACAGACCCAGTACTTC
CDR3: CASSLNTLQTQYF

V: TRBV27
size: -
D: TRBD1
J: TRBJ1-4
DNA: TGTGCCAGCAGTTTTGGTCGGACAGGTGAAAAACTGTTTTTT
CDR3: CASSFGRTGEKLFF

V: TRBV6-5
size: -
D: TRBD1
J: TRBJ2-1
DNA: TGTGCCAGCAGTCCATGGACAGGGATGGACGAGCAGTTCTTC
CDR3: CASSPWTGMDEQFF

V: TRBV7-2
size: -
D: -
J: TRBJ2-3
DNA: TGTGCCCGCAGCTTAGTCCCAGCGGCTAGCACAGATACGCAGTATTTT
CDR3: CARSLVPAASTDTQYF

V: TRBV28
size: -
D: -
J: TRBJ2-3
DNA: TGTGCCAGCAGTGAGTTAGATACGCAGTATTTT
CDR3: CASSELDTQYF